This T cell receptor beta chain was identified in a study of cytomegalovirus exposure and HLA in healthy donors. Background on the study: The study's early data release held tens of millions of unique TCRs from HLA-typed donors. Findings and caveats of the study: According to reports, the classifier identified cytomegalovirus status with high specificity and sensitivity. Reports indicate that TCR beta sequences accurately predicted the HLA-A and HLA-B alleles of most subjects.

CDR3 length: 11 amino acids. V lost 8 bases and J 6 bases, leaving 11 bases between the germline ends. The V gene's germline CDR1 is SNHLY and CDR2 FYNNEI. The PCR ran on 60 Vbeta and 13 Jbeta primers. Some clones are missing from TCRdb's copy, which holds only in-frame ones; the method was immunoSEQ multiplex PCR. This sample has 95,000 to 110,000 clones; more than 65% occur once, and the top ten carry about 4.3%. Remarks on this clone: Its antigen is not identified.

This sequence joins TRBV2 and TRBJ2-7, with a tentative D call TRBD2 (6 bases). The specimen sequenced was PBMCs. The receptor's source is a male donor in good health and CMV-seronegative. CDR3 protein: CASLAAGEQYF. CDR3 nucleotides: TGTGCCAGCTTAGCGGCCGGCGAGCAGTACTTC.